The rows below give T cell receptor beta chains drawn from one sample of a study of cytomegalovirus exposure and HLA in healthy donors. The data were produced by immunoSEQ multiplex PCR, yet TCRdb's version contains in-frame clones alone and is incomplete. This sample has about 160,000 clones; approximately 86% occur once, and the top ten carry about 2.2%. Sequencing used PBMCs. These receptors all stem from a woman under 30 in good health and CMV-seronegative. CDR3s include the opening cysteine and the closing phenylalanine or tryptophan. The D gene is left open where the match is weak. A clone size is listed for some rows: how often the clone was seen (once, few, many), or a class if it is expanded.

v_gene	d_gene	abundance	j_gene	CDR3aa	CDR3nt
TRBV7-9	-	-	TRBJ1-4	CASKAGNEKLFF	TGTGCCAGCAAGGCAGGAAATGAAAAACTGTTTTTT
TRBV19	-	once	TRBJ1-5	CASSSRGSNQPQHF	TGTGCCAGTAGTAGCCGGGGAAGCAATCAGCCCCAGCATTTT
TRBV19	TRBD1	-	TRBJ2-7	CASSIGTGGIYEQYF	TGTGCCAGTAGTATAGGGACAGGGGGCATCTACGAGCAGTACTTC
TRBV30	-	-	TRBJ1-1	CAVVRVEEAFF	TGTGCTGTCGTGAGGGTGGAAGAAGCTTTCTTT
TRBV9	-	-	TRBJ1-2	CASSPRTAGDYGYTF	TGTGCCAGCAGCCCCCGGACAGCAGGGGACTATGGCTACACCTTC
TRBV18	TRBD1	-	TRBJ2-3	CASSPRQGGLLWGTDTQYF	TGTGCCAGCTCACCAAGACAGGGTGGTCTCCTTTGGGGTACAGATACGCAGTATTTT
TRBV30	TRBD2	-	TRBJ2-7	CAWSIGLALYEQYF	TGTGCCTGGAGTATTGGACTAGCTCTTTACGAGCAGTACTTC
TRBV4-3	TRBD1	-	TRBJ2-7	CASSPRQGVDEQYF	TGCGCCAGCAGCCCTAGACAGGGGGTTGACGAGCAGTACTTC
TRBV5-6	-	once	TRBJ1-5	CASSLWGVPTQPQHF	TGTGCCAGCAGCTTGTGGGGGGTCCCAACTCAGCCCCAGCATTTT
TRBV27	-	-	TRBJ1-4	CASSLSRGLSNEKLFF	TGTGCCAGCAGTTTATCGAGAGGGTTGAGTAATGAAAAACTGTTTTTT
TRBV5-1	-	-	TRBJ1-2	CASSLGGVPGQQNYGYTF	TGCGCCAGCAGCTTGGGGGGAGTTCCGGGACAACAAAACTATGGCTACACCTTC
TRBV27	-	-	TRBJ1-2	CASSRRGGNYGYTF	TGTGCCAGCAGCCGACGGGGTGGTAACTATGGCTACACCTTC
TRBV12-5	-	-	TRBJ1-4	CASGFERAANEKLFF	TGTGCTAGTGGTTTTGAGAGGGCAGCTAATGAAAAACTGTTTTTT
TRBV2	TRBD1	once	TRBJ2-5	CASSEPWTGDLQETQYF	TGTGCCAGCAGTGAACCCTGGACAGGCGACCTCCAAGAGACCCAGTACTTC
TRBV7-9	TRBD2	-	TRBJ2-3	CASSPAGGGTDTQYF	TGTGCCAGCAGCCCCGCCGGGGGGGGCACAGATACGCAGTATTTT
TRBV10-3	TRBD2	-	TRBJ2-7	CAIRPQAGGLYEQYF	TGTGCCATCAGGCCTCAAGCGGGGGGTCTCTACGAGCAGTACTTC
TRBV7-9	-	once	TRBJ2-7	CASSLFRDEQYF	TGTGCCAGCAGCTTATTCCGGGACGAGCAGTACTTC
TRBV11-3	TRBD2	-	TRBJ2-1	CASSLESSGSGNEQFF	TGTGCCAGCAGCTTAGAGTCTAGCGGGAGTGGGAATGAGCAGTTCTTC
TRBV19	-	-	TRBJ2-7	CASSSPPTGSYYEQYF	TGTGCCAGTAGTTCACCCCCGACAGGTTCCTATTACGAGCAGTACTTC
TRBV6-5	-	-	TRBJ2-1	CASSYGMMSGFNEQFF	TGTGCCAGCAGTTACGGTATGATGAGCGGCTTCAATGAGCAGTTCTTC
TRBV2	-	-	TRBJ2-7	CASILRPGNYEQYF	TGTGCCAGCATCCTTCGGCCAGGGAACTACGAGCAGTACTTC
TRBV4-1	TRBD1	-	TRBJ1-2	CASSQSGQGIYGYTF	TGCGCCAGCAGCCAGTCGGGACAGGGGATTTATGGCTACACCTTC
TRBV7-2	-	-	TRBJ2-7	CASSSMPGQTYEQYF	TGTGCCAGCAGCTCTATGCCGGGACAAACCTACGAGCAGTACTTC
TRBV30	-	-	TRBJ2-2	CAWKDPRGGFTGELFF	TGTGCCTGGAAAGACCCCAGGGGCGGATTCACCGGGGAGCTGTTTTTT
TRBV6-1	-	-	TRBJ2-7	CASSATTSYEQYF	TGTGCCAGCAGTGCCACTACCTCCTACGAGCAGTACTTC
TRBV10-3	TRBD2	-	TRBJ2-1	CAISVTSGRGNEQFF	TGTGCCATCAGTGTTACTAGCGGGAGGGGGAATGAGCAGTTCTTC
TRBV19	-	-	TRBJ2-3	CASSSRQEGARTDTQYF	TGTGCCAGTAGTTCCCGCCAGGAGGGGGCGCGCACAGATACGCAGTATTTT
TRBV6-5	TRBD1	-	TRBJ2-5	CASRRTGVETQYF	TGTGCCAGCAGGAGGACAGGGGTAGAGACCCAGTACTTC
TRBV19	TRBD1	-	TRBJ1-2	CASSITGDSPYTF	TGTGCCAGTAGTATAACAGGGGACTCCCCCTACACCTTC